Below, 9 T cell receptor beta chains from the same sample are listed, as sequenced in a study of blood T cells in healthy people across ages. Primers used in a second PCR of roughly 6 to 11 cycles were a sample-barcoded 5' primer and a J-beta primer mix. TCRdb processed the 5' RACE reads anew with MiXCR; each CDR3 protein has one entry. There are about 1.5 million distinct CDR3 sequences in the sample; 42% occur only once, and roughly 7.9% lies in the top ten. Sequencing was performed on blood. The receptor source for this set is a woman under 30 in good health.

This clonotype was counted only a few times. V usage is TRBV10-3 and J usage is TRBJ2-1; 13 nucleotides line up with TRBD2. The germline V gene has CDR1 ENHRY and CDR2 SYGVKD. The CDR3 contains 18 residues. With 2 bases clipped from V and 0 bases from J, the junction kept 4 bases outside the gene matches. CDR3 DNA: TGTGCCATCAGTGAGGGACTAGCGGGAGTGGACTCCTACAATGAGCAGTTCTTC. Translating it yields CAISEGLAGVDSYNEQFF.

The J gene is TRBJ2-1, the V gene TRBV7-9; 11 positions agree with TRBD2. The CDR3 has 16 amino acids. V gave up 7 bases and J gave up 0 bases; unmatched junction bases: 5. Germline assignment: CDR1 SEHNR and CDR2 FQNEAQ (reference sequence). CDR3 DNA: TGTGCCAGCATCCTAGCGGGGGGAAGCTCCTACAATGAGCAGTTCTTC. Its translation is CASILAGGSSYNEQFF.

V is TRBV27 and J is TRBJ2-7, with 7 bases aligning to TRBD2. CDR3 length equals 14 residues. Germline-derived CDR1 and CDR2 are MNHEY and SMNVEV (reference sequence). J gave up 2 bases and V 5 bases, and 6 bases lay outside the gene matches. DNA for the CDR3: TGTGCCAGCAGTACCCAAGCGGGAACCTACGAGCAGTACTTC. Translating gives CASSTQAGTYEQYF.

CDR3 nucleotides: TGTGCCAGCAGCCCTCGTCTAGCGGGGGGGGATACGCAGTATTTT. Protein product: CASSPRLAGGDTQYF. V usage is TRBV6-5 and J usage is TRBJ2-3, with 12 bases identical to TRBD2. The CDR3 covers 15 residues. Germline lookup yields CDR1 MNHEY and CDR2 SVGAGI. V was clipped by 6 bases and J by 6 bases; unmatched bases: 7.

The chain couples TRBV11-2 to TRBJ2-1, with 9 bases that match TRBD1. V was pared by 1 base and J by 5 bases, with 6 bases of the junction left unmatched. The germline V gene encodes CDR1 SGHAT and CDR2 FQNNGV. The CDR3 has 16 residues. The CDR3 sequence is CASSLAGTGRHNEQFF. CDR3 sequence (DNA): TGTGCCAGCAGCTTAGCGGGGACAGGGAGACACAATGAGCAGTTCTTC.

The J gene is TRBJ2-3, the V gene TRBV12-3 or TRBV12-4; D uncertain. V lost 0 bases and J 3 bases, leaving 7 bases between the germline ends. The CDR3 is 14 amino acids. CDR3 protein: CASSLASRTDTQYF. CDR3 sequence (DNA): TGTGCCAGCAGTTTAGCCTCTCGGACAGATACGCAGTATTTT.

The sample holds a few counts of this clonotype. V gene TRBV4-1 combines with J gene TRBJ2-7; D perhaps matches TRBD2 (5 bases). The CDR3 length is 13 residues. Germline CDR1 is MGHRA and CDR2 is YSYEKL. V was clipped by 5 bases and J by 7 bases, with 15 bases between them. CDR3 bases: TGCGCCAGCAGCATCGGAGGTTACAATGAGCAGTACTTC. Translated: CASSIGGYNEQYF.

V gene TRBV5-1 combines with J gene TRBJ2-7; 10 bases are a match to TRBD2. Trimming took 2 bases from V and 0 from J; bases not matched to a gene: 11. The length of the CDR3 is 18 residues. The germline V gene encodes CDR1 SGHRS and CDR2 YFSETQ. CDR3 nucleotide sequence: TGCGCCAGCAGCTTAGGATTAGCGGGGGGCTTCTACTCCTACGAGCAGTACTTC. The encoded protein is CASSLGLAGGFYSYEQYF.

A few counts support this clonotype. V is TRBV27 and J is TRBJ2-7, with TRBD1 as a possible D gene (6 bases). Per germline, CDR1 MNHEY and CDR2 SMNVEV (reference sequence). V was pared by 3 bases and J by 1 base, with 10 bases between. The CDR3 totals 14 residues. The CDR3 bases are TGTGCCAGCAGTTTCCGACAGGAGTCCTACGAGCAGTACTTC. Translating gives CASSFRQESYEQYF.